This T cell receptor (beta chain) was found in a study of T-cell memory formation after mild COVID-19. Findings and caveats of the study: A second wave of clones peaked on day 37, and their SARS-CoV-2 specificity went unconfirmed. Contracting CD4+ clones lay largely in CM and EM, with CD8+ ones residing in EMRA. Cross-reactive memory appears to have joined, as suggested by some responding clones showing up in pre-infection memory.

V was shortened by 6 bases and J by 6 bases, with 13 bases between the two germline ends. This CDR3 region has 13 residues. The V gene's germline CDR1 is WSHSY and CDR2 SAAADI. TCR alpha and TCR beta cDNA libraries carrying sample barcodes and UMIs came from 5'RACE with constant-segment primers. TCRdb passed the 5' RACE reads through MiXCR, listing each CDR3 protein once. The sample lists under 550,000 distinct CDR3 sequences; 15% to 20% were seen once. In its sample, this clonotype was seen many times. What it binds is unknown. The sequenced sample consisted of PBMCs or a T cell subset sorted from them (not recorded which). The receptor comes from an adult woman who had mild COVID-19 (a few samples of this study predate the infection). Cell type and time point are not known. The V and J genes are TRBV10-2 and TRBJ2-3; D may correspond to TRBD1 or TRBD2 (5 bases each). CDR3 residues: CASRWGSTDTQYF. CDR3 sequence (DNA): TGCGCCAGCAGATGGGGGAGTACGGATACGCAGTATTTT.